This T cell receptor (beta chain) derives from a study of T cell responses to AZD1222 COVID-19 vaccine. Study information: Pooled together were second doses at about 4 or about 12 weeks. Study findings and constraints: Among vaccine-associated CD4 TCRs, coverage spanned spike, with dominance at 160-218 and 743-854. Baseline seropositivity occurred in only 5 to 7 AZD1222 recipients.

As to this clone: Its antigen is not known.

The CDR3 runs 15 residues. The V end lost 2 bases, the J end lost 4 bases, and 14 bases lay between the germline ends. The V gene's germline CDR1 is MNHEY and CDR2 SMNVEV (reference sequence). The method was immunoSEQ multiplex PCR; TCRdb's version includes in-frame clones alone and lacks a portion of them. The sample carries around 92,000 clones, approximately 91% recorded once. This sample comprised peripheral blood, obtained on day 0 of AZD1222 vaccination. The chain is built from TRBV27 and TRBJ2-5; possibly TRBD1 for D (6 bases). This TCR was recovered from an adult in good health. This CDR3 is CASSLLPGVGETQYF. The CDR3 bases are TGTGCCAGCAGTTTACTCCCAGGGGTTGGAGAGACCCAGTACTTC.